The TCR beta chain under discussion was sequenced for a study of control samples from healthy donors and cancer patients. Clones were read by immunoSEQ multiplex PCR, and TCRdb kept only the in-frame ones, dropping some. The sample consists of some 140,000 clones, about 85% of them appearing once. The junction had 6 bases not matched to a gene; V was cut back by 4 bases and J by 0 bases. The CDR3 runs to 16 residues. Germline V CDR1 and CDR2: LNHDA, SQIVND (reference sequence). The rearrangement joins TRBV19 to TRBJ2-1; 7 bases agree with TRBD2. This clonotype was sampled from a woman between 25 and 40 years old in good health. Sequenced material: blood. Here the CDR3 DNA reads TGTGCCAGTAGTACCCCACTAGCGAGCTCCTACAATGAGCAGTTCTTC. Its protein is CASSTPLASSYNEQFF.